This TCR beta chain was profiled in a study of CD8 T cells in Susac syndrome (dated 2019 in TCRdb). As for the study more broadly: Of the Susac syndrome patients who were sequenced, eight were in clinical remission while about six had clinically active disease. At blood withdrawal, Susac syndrome patients were either therapy-naive, taking corticosteroids (in some cases with IVIg as well), or taking IVIg alone. Repertoire sequencing was used to test whether CD8+ T cell activation and differentiation in Susac syndrome was antigen driven.

RNA was extracted with the RNeasy kit and about 0.5 to 1 ug was reverse transcribed using random hexamers. TCR beta CDR3 regions were amplified with the immunoSEQ multiplex PCR assay covering 54 Vbeta and 13 Jbeta segments. PCR amplification bias was corrected using a synthetic template baseline for primer optimization and computational correction. The original methods were these. Only productive sequences were kept, with reads annotated to V, D and J genes according to IMGT and analyzed in immunoSEQ Analyzer. Clonality was calculated as one minus the Shannon entropy normalized by log2 of the number of productive unique sequences. Public and private clones were assessed among the 100 most prevalent clones of each patient and control. A clone was defined as Susac-specific if it was absent from the healthy and MS cohorts, from some 1,100 published viral clones and from other ImmuneACCESS disease sequences. TCRdb redid the processing of the public reads, applying fastp at Q25 and MiXCR, and retained in-frame beta chains. CDR3 protein sequences are deduplicated, and each keeps its most common genes and DNA. For this entry, the V and J calls and clone size follow TCRdb and not the study's own pipeline. This sample lists about 150,000 distinct CDR3 sequences; approximately 94% were detected once. The biggest ten clones account for 0.12% of the sample.

Concerning this clonotype: The antigen it recognizes is unknown. No per-base quality is available; no much larger clone lies one base away.

The junction shows trimming of 0 bases on V and 6 bases on J, and the gene matches do not reach 9 bases of it. CDR1 and CDR2 are read off the germline V gene as LGHNA and YNFKEQ. The CDR3 numbers 16 residues from cysteine through phenylalanine. Here the CDR3 DNA is all that survives: 48 bases in frame from base 1. High-throughput TCR beta sequencing profiled peripheral blood CD8+ and CD4+ T cells from healthy donors, Susac syndrome patients and multiple sclerosis patients. The Susac syndrome patients fulfilled recently defined diagnostic criteria for either definite or probable disease. Bulk CD8+ and CD4+ T cells were purified by magnetic negative isolation, while CD8+ TEMRA cells were enriched using FACS. Blood was drawn into EDTA tubes, processed within 24 hours, and PBMCs were isolated by density gradient centrifugation. PBMCs destined for TCR sequencing were cryopreserved in liquid nitrogen and later thawed in a 37 °C water bath. The sorted or isolated CD4+, CD8+ and CD8+ TEMRA cells had a purity of 90% or higher.

The investigation overall reported the following: In the CD4+ T cell repertoire of Susac syndrome patients, clonal expansion was not detected. The TCR sequencing and HLA analysis was acknowledged to have included a relatively small number of individuals.

Recombination joined TRBV4-2 with TRBJ2-3; TRBD2 fits 7 bases in the junction. Sequenced: CD4+ T cells from PBMCs. The sequence came from a human donor with Susac syndrome. The CDR3 has the sequence CASSQDSSGSVDTQYF. The sequence in DNA is TGTGCCAGCAGCCAAGATTCTAGCGGTTCAGTGGATACGCAGTATTTT.